The TCR beta chain described here comes from a study of blood T cell repertoires in COVID-19. Trimming removed 3 bases from V and 2 bases from J, with 13 bases in between. This CDR3 comprises 14 residues. CDR1 and CDR2 (germline): SQVTM, ANQGSEA. Using immunoSEQ multiplex PCR, the repertoire was profiled, and TCRdb retains in-frame clones only, with some absent. Among about 140,000 clones, roughly 88% were seen once, and the ten largest hold roughly 4.9%. Exposed enrollees had met someone with a PCR-confirmed or clinician-diagnosed COVID-19 case at some point within the 2 weeks before study entry. V gene TRBV29-1 combines with J gene TRBJ1-1, with D perhaps TRBD1 (6 bases). The source of this sequence is a man between 65 and 85 years old who had been exposed to COVID-19. Sequences were obtained from PBMCs or T cells enriched from blood (not recorded which). The CDR3 DNA sequence: TGCAGCGTTGATACAGGGACACTTAACACTGAAGCTTTCTTT. Protein product: CSVDTGTLNTEAFF.